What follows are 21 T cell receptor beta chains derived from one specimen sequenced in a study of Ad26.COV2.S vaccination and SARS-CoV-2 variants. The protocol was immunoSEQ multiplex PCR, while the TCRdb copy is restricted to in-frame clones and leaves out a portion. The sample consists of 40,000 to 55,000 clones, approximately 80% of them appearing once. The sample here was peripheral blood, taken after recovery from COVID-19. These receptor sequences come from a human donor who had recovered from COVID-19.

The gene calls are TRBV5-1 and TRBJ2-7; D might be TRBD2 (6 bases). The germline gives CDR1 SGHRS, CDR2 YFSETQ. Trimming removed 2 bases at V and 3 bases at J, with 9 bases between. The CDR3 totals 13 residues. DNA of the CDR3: TGCGCCAGCAGCTTTCAGGAGGGCTACGAGCAGTACTTC. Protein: CASSFQEGYEQYF.

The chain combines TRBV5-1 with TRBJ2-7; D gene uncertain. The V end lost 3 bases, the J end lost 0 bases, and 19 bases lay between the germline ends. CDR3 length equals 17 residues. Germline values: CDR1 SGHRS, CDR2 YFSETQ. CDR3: CASSSVSLAFPSYEQYF. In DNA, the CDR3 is TGCGCCAGCAGCTCCGTTTCTTTGGCTTTTCCCTCCTACGAGCAGTACTTC.

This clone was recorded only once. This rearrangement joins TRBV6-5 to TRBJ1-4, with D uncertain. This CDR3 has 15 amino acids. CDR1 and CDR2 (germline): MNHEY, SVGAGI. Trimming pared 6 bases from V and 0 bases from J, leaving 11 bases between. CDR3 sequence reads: CASSFLGATNEKLFF. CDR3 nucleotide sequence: TGTGCCAGCAGCTTTCTTGGAGCAACTAATGAAAAACTGTTTTTT.

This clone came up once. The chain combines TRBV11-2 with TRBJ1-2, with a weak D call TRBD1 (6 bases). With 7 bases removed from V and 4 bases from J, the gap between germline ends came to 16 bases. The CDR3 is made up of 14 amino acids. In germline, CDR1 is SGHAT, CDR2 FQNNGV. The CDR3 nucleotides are TGTGCCAGCACCCACCCTGACAGGCTCTATGGCTACACCTTC. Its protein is CASTHPDRLYGYTF.

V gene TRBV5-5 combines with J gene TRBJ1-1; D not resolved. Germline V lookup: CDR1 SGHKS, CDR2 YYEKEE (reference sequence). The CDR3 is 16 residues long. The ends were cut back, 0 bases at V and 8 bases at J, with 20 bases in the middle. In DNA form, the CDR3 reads TGTGCCAGCAGCTTGGGGGGTGTGGCGATACAAGCGGAAGCTTTCTTT. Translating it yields CASSLGGVAIQAEAFF.

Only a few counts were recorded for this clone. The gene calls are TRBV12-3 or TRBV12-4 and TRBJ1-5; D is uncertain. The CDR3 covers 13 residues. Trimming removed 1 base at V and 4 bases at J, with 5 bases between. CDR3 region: CASSLGRNQPQHF. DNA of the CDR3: TGTGCCAGCAGTTTAGGGCGGAATCAGCCCCAGCATTTT.

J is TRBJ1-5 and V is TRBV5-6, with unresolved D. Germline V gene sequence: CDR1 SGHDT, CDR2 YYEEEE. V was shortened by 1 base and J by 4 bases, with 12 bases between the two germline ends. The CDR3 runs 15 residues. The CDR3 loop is CASSLSAGVNQPQHF. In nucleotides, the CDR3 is TGTGCCAGCAGCTTGTCGGCCGGGGTAAATCAGCCCCAGCATTTT.

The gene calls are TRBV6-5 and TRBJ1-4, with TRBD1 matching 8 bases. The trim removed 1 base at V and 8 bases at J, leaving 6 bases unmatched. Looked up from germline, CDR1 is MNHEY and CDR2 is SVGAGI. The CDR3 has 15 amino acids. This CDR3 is CASSYLDRAGEKLFF. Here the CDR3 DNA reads TGTGCCAGCAGTTACTTGGACAGGGCAGGAGAAAAACTGTTTTTT.

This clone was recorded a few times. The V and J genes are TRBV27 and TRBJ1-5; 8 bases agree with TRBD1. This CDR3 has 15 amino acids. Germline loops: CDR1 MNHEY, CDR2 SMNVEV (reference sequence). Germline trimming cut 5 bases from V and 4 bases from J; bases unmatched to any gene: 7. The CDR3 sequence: CASSRADRVNQPQHF. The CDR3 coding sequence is TGTGCCAGCAGTCGGGCGGACAGGGTGAATCAGCCCCAGCATTTT.

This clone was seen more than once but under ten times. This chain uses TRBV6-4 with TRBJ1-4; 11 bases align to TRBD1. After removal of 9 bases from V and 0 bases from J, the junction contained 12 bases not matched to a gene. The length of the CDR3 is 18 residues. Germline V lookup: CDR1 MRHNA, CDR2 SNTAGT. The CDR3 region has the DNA TGTGCCAGAGGGACAGGGGGACCGGGGTTCGCAACTAATGAAAAACTGTTTTTT. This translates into CARGTGGPGFATNEKLFF.

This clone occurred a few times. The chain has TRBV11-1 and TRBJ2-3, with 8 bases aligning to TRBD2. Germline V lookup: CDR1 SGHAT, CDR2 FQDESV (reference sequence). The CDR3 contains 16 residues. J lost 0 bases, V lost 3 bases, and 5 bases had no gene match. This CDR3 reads CASSFSSGVSTDTQYF. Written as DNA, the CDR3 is TGTGCCAGCAGCTTCAGTAGCGGGGTTAGCACAGATACGCAGTATTTT.

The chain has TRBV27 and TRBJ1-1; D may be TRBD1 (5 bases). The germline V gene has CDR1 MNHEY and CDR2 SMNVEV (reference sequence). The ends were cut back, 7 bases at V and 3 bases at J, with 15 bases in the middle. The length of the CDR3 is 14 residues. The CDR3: CASKSRPGDTEAFF. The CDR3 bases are TGTGCCAGCAAATCCAGACCGGGGGACACTGAAGCTTTCTTT.

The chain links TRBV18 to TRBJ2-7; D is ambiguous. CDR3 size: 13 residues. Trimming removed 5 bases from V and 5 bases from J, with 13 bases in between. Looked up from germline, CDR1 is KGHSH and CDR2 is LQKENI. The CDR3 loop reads CASSTDARDEQYV. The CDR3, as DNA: TGTGCCAGCTCAACGGATGCGAGAGACGAGCAGTACGTC.

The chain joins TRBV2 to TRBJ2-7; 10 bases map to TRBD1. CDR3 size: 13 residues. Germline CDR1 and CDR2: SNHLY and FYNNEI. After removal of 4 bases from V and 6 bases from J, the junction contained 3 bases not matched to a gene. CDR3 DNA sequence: TGTGCCAGCAGTGTGGGGACAGGGGCCGAGCAGTACGTC. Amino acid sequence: CASSVGTGAEQYV.

The CDR3: CATSRDPPDDQANTEAFF. Here the CDR3 DNA reads TGTGCCACCAGCAGAGATCCTCCTGATGACCAAGCGAACACTGAAGCTTTCTTT. The rearrangement joins TRBV15 to TRBJ1-1, with D unclear. Trimming took 0 bases from V and 1 from J, leaving 18 bases between them. Germline CDR1 LNHNV, CDR2 YYDKDF (reference sequence). The CDR3 consists of 18 residues.

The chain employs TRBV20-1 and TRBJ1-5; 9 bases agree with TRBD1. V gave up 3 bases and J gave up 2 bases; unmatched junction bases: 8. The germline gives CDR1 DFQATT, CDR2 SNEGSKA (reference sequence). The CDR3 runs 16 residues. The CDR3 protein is CSASPGTGYGNQPQHF. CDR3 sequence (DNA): TGCAGTGCTAGTCCCGGGACAGGGTATGGCAATCAGCCCCAGCATTTT.

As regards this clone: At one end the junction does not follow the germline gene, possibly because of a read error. CDR3 region: CASSVYHSSLAGAPSSGF. The DNA of the CDR3 is TGTGCCAGTAGTGTTTACCACTCGAGTCTAGCGGGAGCGCCATCGTCCGGCTTC. The V and J genes are TRBV19 and TRBJ2-4; TRBD2 agrees at 10 bases. Germline assignment: CDR1 LNHDA and CDR2 SQIVND (reference sequence). The CDR3 extends over 18 amino acids.

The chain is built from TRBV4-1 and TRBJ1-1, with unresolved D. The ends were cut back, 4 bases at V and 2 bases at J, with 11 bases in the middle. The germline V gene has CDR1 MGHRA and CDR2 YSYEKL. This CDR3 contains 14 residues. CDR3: CASSPIPRNTEAFF. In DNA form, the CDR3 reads TGCGCCAGCAGCCCCATACCCAGAAACACTGAAGCTTTCTTT.

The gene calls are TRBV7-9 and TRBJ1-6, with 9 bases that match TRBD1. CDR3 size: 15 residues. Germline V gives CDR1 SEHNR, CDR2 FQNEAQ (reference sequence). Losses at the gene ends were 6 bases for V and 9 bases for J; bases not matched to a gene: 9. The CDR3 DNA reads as TGTGCCAGCAGTTTTTCGACAGGGGGTAGTTCACCCCTCCACTTT. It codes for CASSFSTGGSSPLHF.

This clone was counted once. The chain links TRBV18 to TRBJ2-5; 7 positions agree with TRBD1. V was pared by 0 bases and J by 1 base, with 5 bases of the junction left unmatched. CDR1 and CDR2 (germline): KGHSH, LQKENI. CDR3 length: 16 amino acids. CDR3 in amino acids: CASSPPNQGVQETQYF. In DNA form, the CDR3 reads TGTGCCAGCTCACCACCGAACCAGGGGGTCCAAGAGACCCAGTACTTC.

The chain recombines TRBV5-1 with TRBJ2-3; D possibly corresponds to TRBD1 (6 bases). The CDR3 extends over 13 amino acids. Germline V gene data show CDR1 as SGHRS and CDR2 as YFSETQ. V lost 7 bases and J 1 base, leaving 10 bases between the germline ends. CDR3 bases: TGCGCCAGCCGGGACACCGGCACAGATACGCAGTATTTT. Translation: CASRDTGTDTQYF.